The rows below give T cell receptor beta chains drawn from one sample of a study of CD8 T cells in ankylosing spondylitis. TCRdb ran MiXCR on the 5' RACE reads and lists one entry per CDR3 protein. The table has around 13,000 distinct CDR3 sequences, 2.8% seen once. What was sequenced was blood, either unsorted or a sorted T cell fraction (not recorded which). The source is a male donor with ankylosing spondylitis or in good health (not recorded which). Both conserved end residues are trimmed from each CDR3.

ASSVDTTGGTDTQY	TRBJ2-3	TRBV9
ASRPSTRSSYNEQF	TRBJ2-1	TRBV9
ASSVGGLAGGADTQY	TRBJ2-3	TRBV9
ASKSEGDTQY	TRBJ2-3	TRBV9
ASSVAGTHYNEQF	TRBJ2-1	TRBV9
ASSFRTDSYGYT	TRBJ1-2	TRBV9
ASSRGGQLWQLF	TRBJ2-2	TRBV9
ASSPASTGGTDTQY	TRBJ2-3	TRBV9
ASSEGRSRNTEAF	TRBJ1-1	TRBV9
ASSPPGTSGGDTDTQY	TRBJ2-3	TRBV9
ASSVAPRADTQY	TRBJ2-3	TRBV9
ASSPTSGSPQY	TRBJ2-3	TRBV9
ASSEGTSGRAYEQY	TRBJ2-7	TRBV9
ASSVQTRRGTDTQY	TRBJ2-3	TRBV9
ASSVEVAGGIRTGELF	TRBJ2-2	TRBV9
ASSVATGGRATDTQY	TRBJ2-3	TRBV9
ASSVGYKNTEAF	TRBJ1-1	TRBV9
ASSRLRKIKDGYT	TRBJ1-2	TRBV23-1
ASSVGAGSIPQETQY	TRBJ2-5	TRBV9
ASIQGGVEQY	TRBJ2-7	TRBV6-5
ASSFSNLAGSTDTQY	TRBJ2-3	TRBV9
ASSVGMGEETQY	TRBJ2-5	TRBV9
ASSVGDFGTPVTEAF	TRBJ1-1	TRBV9
ASSTLSGLAGDPRYTDTQY	TRBJ2-3	TRBV9
ASSVTSGSLETQY	TRBJ2-5	TRBV9
ASSVQGTNTEAF	TRBJ1-1	TRBV9
ASSPGVGPGELF	TRBJ2-2	TRBV9
ASSVEVGQETQY	TRBJ2-5	TRBV9
ASSLSGAAGNTIY	TRBJ1-3	TRBV27
ASSVDDSGNTIY	TRBJ1-3	TRBV9
ASSVGISGGADTQY	TRBJ2-3	TRBV9
ASSSLDRGQNIQY	TRBJ2-4	TRBV9
ASSVPGSPLH	TRBJ1-6	TRBV9
ASSVAAVSGHTGELF	TRBJ2-2	TRBV9
ASSELQGINTEAF	TRBJ1-1	TRBV9
ASSVGGGGTREQY	TRBJ2-7	TRBV9
ASSVGGGKGYEQY	TRBJ2-7	TRBV9
ASRDTGYYGYT	TRBJ1-2	TRBV9
ASSAMGIGDTQY	TRBJ2-3	TRBV9
ASSVGSTSYGYT	TRBJ1-2	TRBV9
ASSAGQPAGNTIY	TRBJ1-3	TRBV9
ASSAFAGQGFYGYT	TRBJ1-2	TRBV9
ASSTGGGIPNTGELF	TRBJ2-2	TRBV9
ASSVMGQGVNTEAF	TRBJ1-1	TRBV9
ASSVSRRTDTQY	TRBJ2-3	TRBV9
ASPQSGEEETQY	TRBJ2-5	TRBV27
ASSVDLRGRVGTQY	TRBJ2-5	TRBV9
ASSTGGENTEAF	TRBJ1-1	TRBV9
ASSGTGGTYNSPLH	TRBJ1-6	TRBV9
ASSYIGGRATGYNEQF	TRBJ2-1	TRBV9
ASSPRRGIGSPLH	TRBJ1-6	TRBV9
ASSEHPTSGNTIY	TRBJ1-3	TRBV9
ASSVDGGTETQY	TRBJ2-5	TRBV9
ASSVTTGGNEKLF	TRBJ1-4	TRBV9
ASSVAGVGTDTQY	TRBJ2-3	TRBV9
ASSPFITGSADTIY	TRBJ1-3	TRBV9
ASSVGLAGSYNEQF	TRBJ2-1	TRBV9